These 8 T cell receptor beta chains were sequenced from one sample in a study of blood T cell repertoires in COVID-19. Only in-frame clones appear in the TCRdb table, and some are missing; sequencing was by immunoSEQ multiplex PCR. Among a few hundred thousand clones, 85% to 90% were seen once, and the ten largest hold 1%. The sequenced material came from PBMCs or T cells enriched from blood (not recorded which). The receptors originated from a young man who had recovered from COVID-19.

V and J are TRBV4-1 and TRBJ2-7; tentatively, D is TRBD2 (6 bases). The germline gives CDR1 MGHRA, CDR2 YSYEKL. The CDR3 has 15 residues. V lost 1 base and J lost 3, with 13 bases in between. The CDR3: CASSQATSSSYEQYF. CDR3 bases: TGCGCCAGCAGCCAAGCCACTAGCAGCAGCTACGAGCAGTACTTC.

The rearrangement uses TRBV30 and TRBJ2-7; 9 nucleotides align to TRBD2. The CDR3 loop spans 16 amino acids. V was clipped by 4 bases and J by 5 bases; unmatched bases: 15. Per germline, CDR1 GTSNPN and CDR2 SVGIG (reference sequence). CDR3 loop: CAWKPFSGSLIDEQYF. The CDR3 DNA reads TGTGCCTGGAAACCTTTTAGCGGGAGCTTAATCGACGAGCAGTACTTC.

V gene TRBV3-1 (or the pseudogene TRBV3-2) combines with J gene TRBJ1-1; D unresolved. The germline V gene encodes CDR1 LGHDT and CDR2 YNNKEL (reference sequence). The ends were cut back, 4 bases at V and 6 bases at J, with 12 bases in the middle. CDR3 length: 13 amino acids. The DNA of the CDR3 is TGTGCCAGCAGCCCACCCGGTATCGCTGAAGCTTTCTTT. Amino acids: CASSPPGIAEAFF.

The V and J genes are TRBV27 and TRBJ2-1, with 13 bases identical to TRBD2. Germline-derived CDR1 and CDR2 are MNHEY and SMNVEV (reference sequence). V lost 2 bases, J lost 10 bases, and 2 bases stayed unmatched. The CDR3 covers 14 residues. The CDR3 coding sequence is TGTGCCAGCAGTTTAGAGGGACTAGCGGGGGAGCAGTTCTTC. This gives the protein CASSLEGLAGEQFF.

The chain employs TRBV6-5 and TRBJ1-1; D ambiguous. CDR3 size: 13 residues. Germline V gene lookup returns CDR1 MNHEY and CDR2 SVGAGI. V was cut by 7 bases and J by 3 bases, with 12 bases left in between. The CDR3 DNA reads TGTGCCAGCACCCGCCCGAGGGACACTGAAGCTTTCTTT. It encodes CASTRPRDTEAFF.

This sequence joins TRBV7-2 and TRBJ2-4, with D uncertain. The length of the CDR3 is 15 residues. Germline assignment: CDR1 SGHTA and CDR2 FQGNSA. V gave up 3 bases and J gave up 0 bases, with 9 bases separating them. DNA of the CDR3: TGTGCCAGCAGCTTTGGCGGTATAGCCAAAAACATTCAGTACTTC. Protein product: CASSFGGIAKNIQYF.

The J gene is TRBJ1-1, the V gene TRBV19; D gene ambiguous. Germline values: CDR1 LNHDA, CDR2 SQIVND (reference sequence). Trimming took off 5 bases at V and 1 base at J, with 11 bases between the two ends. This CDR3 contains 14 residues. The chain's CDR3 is CASSYSTSNTEAFF. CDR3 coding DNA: TGTGCCAGTAGTTACAGCACCTCGAACACTGAAGCTTTCTTT.

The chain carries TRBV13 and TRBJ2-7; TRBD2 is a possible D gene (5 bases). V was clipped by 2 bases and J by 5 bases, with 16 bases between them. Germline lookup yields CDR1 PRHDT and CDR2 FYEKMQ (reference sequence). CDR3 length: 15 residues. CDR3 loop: CASSLKSRVLDEQYF. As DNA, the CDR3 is TGTGCCAGCAGCTTAAAGTCGCGGGTTTTGGACGAGCAGTACTTC.